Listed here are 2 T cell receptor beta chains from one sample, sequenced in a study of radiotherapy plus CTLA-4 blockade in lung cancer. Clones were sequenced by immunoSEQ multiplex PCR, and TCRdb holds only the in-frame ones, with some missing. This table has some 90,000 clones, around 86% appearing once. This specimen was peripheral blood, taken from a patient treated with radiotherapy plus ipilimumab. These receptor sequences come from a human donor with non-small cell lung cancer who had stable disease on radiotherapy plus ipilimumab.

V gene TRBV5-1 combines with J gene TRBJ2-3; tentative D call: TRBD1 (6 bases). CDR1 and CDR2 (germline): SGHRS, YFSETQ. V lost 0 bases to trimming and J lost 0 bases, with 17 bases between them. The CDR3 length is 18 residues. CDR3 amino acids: CASSLVGRIGQSTDTQYF. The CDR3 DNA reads TGCGCCAGCAGCTTGGTGGGGCGGATAGGACAGAGCACAGATACGCAGTATTTT.

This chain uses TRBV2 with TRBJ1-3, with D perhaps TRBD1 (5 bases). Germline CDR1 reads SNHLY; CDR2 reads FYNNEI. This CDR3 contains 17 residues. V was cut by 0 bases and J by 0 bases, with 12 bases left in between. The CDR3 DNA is TGTGCCAGCAGTGAAGCTAGGACAAGTAGCTCTGGAAACACCATATATTTT. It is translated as CASSEARTSSSGNTIYF.